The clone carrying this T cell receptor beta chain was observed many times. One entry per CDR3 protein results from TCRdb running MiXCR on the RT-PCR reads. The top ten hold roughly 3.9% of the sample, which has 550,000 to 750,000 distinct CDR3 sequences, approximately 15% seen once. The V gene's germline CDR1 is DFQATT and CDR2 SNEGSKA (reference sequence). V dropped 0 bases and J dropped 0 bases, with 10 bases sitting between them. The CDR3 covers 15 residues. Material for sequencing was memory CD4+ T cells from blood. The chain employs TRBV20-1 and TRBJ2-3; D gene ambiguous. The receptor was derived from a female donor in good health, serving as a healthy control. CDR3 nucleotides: TGCAGTGCTAGAGATTCGGCCCGTAGCACAGATACGCAGTATTTT. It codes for CSARDSARSTDTQYF.